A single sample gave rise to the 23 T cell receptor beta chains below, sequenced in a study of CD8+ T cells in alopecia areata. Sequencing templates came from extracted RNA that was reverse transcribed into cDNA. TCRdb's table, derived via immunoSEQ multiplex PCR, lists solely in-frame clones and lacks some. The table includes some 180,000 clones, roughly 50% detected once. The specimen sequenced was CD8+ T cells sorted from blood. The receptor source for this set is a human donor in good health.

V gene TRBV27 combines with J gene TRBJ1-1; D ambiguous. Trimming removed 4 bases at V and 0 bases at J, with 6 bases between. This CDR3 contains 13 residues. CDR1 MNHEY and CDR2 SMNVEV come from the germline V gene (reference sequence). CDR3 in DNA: TGTGCCAGCAGTTCGAGTCTGAACACTGAAGCTTTCTTT. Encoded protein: CASSSSLNTEAFF.

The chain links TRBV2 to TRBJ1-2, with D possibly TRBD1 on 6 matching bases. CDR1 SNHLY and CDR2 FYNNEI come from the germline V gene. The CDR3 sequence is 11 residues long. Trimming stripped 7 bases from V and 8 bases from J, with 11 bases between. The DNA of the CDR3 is TGTGCCAGCAACGGGGGCCTGGGCTACACCTTC. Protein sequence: CASNGGLGYTF.

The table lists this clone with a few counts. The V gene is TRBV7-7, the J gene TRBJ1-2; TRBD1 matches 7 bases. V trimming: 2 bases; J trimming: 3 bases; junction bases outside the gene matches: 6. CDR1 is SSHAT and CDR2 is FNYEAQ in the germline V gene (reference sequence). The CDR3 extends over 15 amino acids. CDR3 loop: CASSLPVRGYYGYTF. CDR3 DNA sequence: TGTGCCAGCAGCTTACCTGTCAGGGGGTACTATGGCTACACCTTC. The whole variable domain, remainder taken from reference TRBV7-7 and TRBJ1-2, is GAGVSQSPRYKVTKRGQDVTLRCDPISSHATLYWYQQALGQGPEFLTYFNYEAQPDKSGLPSDRFSAERPEGSISTLTIQRTEQRDSAMYRCASSLPVRGYYGYTFGSGTRLTVV.

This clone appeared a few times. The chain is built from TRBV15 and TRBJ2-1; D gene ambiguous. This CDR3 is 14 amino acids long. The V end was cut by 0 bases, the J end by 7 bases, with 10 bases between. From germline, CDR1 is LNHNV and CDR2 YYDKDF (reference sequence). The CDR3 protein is CATSRDRTENEQFF. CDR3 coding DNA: TGTGCCACCAGCAGAGATCGTACAGAAAATGAGCAGTTCTTC. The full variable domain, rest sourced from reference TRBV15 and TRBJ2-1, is DAMVIQNPRYQVTQFGKPVTLSCSQTLNHNVMYWYQQKSSQAPKLLFHYYDKDFNNEADTPDNFQSRRPNTSFCFLDIRSPGLGDTAMYLCATSRDRTENEQFFGPGTRLTVL.

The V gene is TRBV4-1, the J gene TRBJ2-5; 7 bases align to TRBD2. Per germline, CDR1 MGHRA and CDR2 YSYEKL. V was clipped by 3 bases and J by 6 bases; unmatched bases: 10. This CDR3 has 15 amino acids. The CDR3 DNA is TGCGCCAGCAGCCATGGGGAGCGGGGAAGGAAGACCCAGTACTTC. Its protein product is CASSHGERGRKTQYF.

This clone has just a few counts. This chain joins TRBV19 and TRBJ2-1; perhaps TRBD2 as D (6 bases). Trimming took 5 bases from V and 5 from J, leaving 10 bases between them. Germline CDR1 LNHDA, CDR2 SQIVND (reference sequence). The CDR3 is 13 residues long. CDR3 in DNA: TGTGCCAGTAGTTTGGGACTCCACAATGAGCAGTTCTTC. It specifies CASSLGLHNEQFF.

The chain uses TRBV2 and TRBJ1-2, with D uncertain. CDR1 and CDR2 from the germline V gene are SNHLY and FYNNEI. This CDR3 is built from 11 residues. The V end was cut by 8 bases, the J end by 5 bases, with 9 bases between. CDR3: CASLEEYGYTF. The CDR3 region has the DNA TGTGCCAGCCTGGAGGAGTATGGCTACACCTTC.

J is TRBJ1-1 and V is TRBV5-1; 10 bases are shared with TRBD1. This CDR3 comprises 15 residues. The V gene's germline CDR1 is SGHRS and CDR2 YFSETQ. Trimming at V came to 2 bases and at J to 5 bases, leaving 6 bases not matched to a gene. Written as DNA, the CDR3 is TGCGCCAGCAGCTTATCAGGGACAGGGGTAACTGAAGCTTTCTTT. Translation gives CASSLSGTGVTEAFF.

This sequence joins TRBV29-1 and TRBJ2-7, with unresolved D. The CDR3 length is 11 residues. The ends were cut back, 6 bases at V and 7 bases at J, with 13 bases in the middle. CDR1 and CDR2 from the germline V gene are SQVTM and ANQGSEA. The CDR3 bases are TGCAGCGTCGATGACACAAGGGAGCAGTACTTC. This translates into CSVDDTREQYF.

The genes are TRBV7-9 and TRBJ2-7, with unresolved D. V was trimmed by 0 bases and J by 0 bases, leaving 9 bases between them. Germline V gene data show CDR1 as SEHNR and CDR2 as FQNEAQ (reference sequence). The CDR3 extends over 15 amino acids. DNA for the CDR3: TGTGCCAGCAGCTTAGCGCAAGGGTTCTCCTACGAGCAGTACTTC. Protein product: CASSLAQGFSYEQYF.

The CDR3 DNA reads TGTGCCAGCAGCGTAGTGGGTAGCGGGGCCCAAGAGACCCAGTACTTC. It is translated as CASSVVGSGAQETQYF. This rearrangement joins TRBV9 to TRBJ2-5, with TRBD2 matching over 8 bases. Trimming at V came to 0 bases and at J to 1 base, leaving 5 bases not matched to a gene. Germline V gene data show CDR1 as SGDLS and CDR2 as YYNGEE. The CDR3 has 16 residues.

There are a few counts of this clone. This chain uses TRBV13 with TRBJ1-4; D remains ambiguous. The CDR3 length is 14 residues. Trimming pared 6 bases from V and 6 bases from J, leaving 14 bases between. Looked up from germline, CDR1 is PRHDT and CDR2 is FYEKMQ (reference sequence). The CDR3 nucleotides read TGTGCCAGCAGTATAACACCAGAGGATGAAAAACTGTTTTTT. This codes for CASSITPEDEKLFF.

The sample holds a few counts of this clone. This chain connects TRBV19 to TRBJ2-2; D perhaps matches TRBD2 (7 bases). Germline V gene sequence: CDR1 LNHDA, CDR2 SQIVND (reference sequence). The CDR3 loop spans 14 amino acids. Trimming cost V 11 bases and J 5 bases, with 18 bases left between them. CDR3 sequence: CAASVGGRTGELFF. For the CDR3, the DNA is TGTGCCGCTTCGGTGGGGGGGCGGACCGGGGAGCTGTTTTTT.

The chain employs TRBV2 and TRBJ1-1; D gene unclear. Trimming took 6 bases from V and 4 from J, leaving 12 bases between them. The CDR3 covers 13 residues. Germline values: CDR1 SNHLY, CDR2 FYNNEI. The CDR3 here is CASRVGRTTEAFF. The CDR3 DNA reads TGTGCCAGCAGGGTTGGTAGGACCACTGAAGCTTTCTTT.

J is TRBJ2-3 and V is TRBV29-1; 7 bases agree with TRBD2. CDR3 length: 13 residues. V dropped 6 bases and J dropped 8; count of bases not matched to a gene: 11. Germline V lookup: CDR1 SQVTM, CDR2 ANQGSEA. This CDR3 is CSVHSGAAGTQYF. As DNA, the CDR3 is TGCAGCGTCCACAGCGGGGCCGCAGGTACGCAGTATTTT.

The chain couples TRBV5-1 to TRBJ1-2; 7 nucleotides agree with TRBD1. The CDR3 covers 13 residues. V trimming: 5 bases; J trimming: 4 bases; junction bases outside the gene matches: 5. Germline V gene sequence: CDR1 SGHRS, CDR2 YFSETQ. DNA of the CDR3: TGCGCCAGCAGGAAACAGGGGACCTATGGCTACACCTTC. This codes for CASRKQGTYGYTF.

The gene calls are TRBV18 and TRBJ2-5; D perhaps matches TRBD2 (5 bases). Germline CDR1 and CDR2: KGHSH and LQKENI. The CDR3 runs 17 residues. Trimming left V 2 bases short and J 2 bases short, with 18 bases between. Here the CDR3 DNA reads TGTGCCAGCTCACCATACCGGCTCGGACTCTCACAAGAGACCCAGTACTTC. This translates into CASSPYRLGLSQETQYF.

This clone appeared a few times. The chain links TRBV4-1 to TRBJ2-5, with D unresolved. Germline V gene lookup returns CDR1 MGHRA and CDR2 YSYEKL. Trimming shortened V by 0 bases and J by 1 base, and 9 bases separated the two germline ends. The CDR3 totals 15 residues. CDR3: CASSQDPLGQETQYF. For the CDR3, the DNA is TGCGCCAGCAGCCAAGACCCTCTAGGCCAAGAGACCCAGTACTTC.

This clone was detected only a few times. The CDR3 DNA reads as TGCGCCAGCAGCCAGGACGCTCCGACCCTTGGAGATACGCAGTATTTT. This sequence encodes CASSQDAPTLGDTQYF. The genes are TRBV4-1 and TRBJ2-3, with D unresolved. The CDR3 has 16 amino acids. Trimming cost V 3 bases and J 5 bases, with 18 bases left between them. From germline, CDR1 is MGHRA and CDR2 YSYEKL.

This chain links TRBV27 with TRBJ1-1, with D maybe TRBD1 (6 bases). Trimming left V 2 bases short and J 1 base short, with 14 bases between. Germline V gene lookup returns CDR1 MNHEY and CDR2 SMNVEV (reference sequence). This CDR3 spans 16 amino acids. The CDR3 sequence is CASSLTAARGNTEAFF. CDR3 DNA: TGTGCCAGCAGTTTAACGGCGGCCAGGGGGAACACTGAAGCTTTCTTT.

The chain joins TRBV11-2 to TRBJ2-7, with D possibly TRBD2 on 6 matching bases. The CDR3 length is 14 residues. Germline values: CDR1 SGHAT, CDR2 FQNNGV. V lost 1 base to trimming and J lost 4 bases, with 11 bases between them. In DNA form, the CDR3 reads TGTGCCAGCAGCTTAGGGTCCGGGGGATACGAGCAGTACTTC. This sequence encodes CASSLGSGGYEQYF.

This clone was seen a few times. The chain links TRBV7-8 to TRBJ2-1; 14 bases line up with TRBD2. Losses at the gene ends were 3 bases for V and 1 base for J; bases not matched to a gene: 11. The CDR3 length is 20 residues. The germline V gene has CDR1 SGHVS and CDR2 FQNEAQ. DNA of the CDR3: TGTGCCAGCAGCTTTTGGGGGACTAGCGGGGGCCTCGGATCCTACAATGAGCAGTTCTTC. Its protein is CASSFWGTSGGLGSYNEQFF.

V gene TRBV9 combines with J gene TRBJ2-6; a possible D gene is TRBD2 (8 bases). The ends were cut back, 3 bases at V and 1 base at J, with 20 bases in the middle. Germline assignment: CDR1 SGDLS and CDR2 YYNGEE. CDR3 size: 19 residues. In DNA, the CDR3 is TGTGCCAGCAGCGGCAGCGGGGGACAGAGCCCTTCTGGGGCCAACGTCCTGACTTTC. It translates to CASSGSGGQSPSGANVLTF.